This T cell receptor beta chain appears in the sequencing data of a study of shared clonotypes between healthy human individuals. Study information: A donor's plate count was three for CD4 naive and three for CD4 memory; CD8 naive had two and CD8 memory one. Study-level points and caveats: Relative to clonotypes present in all four donors, those not shared had lower generation probabilities. With four donors compared, 4% to 5.5% of naive CD4 clonotypes were shared.

In this sample, this clone turned up a few times. Antigen: not known. Original methodology: Filtering differed, since immunoSEQ gave only junction sequences and no quality scores. TCRdb's table, derived via immunoSEQ multiplex PCR, lists solely in-frame clones and lacks some. The V and J calls and the clone size are those of that table, but D and trimming were determined from the DNA. The data hold 600,000 to 750,000 clones, with approximately 77% observed a single time. Germline loops: CDR1 MDHEN, CDR2 SYDVKM. Trimming removed 6 bases at V and 9 bases at J, with 14 bases between. This CDR3 spans 12 amino acids.

This receptor was taken from a woman aged 25-40 years in good health. The sequencing input was memory CD4+ T cells sorted from blood. Subset meaning: CD45RA-negative fraction. The chain employs TRBV28 and TRBJ1-2; D call uncertain. CDR3 sequence (DNA): TGTGCCAGCAGCACTCCCGGCGAGCGCTACACCTTC. This codes for CASSTPGERYTF.